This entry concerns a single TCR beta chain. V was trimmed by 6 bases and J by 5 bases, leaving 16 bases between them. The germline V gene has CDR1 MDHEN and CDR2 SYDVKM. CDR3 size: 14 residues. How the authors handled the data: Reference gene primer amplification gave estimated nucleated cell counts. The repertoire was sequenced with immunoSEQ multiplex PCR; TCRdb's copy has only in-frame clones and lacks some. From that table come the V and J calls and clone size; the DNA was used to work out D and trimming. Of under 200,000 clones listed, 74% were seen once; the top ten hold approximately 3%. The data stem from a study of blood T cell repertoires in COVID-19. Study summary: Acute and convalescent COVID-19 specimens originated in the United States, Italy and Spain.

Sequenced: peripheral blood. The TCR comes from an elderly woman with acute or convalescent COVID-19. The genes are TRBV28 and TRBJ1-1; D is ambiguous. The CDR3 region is CASSTDAGETEAFF. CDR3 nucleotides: TGTGCCAGCAGCACCGACGCAGGCGAGACTGAAGCTTTCTTT.